The 18 T cell receptor beta chains below were found in one sample sequenced in a study of blood T cells in healthy people across ages. A J-beta primer mix and a sample-barcoded 5' primer were used in a second PCR of about 7 to 12 cycles. MiXCR, run by TCRdb on the 5' RACE reads, gives a single entry per CDR3 protein. Among 650,000 to 1,000,000 distinct CDR3 sequences listed, under 40% were seen once. Sequencing was performed on blood. The receptors were gathered from a man between 18 and 29 years old in good health.

The V gene is TRBV9, the J gene TRBJ2-1, with 7 bases lining up with TRBD1. The V segment lost 4 bases and the J segment 2 bases; nucleotides outside the gene matches: 3. The CDR3 contains 14 residues. CDR1 is SGDLS and CDR2 is YYNGEE in the germline V gene. In DNA, the CDR3 is TGTGCCAGCAGCCGGGACAGTACCTACAATGAGCAGTTCTTC. It encodes CASSRDSTYNEQFF.

Comment on this clonotype: A junction boundary mismatches the germline segment, possibly from a read error. The rearrangement joins TRBV20-1 to TRBJ2-3; 7 bases are shared with TRBD2. The germline CDR1 and CDR2 sequences are DFQATT and SNEGSKA (reference sequence). The CDR3 length is 12 residues. CDR3 in DNA: TGCATTGCTTTAGTAGCGGGTGATACGCAGTATTTT. Its translation: CIALVAGDTQYF.

The chain combines TRBV20-1 with TRBJ2-3; 8 nucleotides line up with TRBD2. Germline-derived CDR1 and CDR2 are DFQATT and SNEGSKA (reference sequence). The J segment lost 2 bases and the V segment lost 6 bases, leaving 16 bases of the junction unmatched. The CDR3 extends over 17 amino acids. The CDR3 protein is CSAYGGGGNTNTDTQYF. DNA for the CDR3: TGCAGTGCCTACGGGGGCGGGGGGAATACGAACACAGATACGCAGTATTTT.

V usage is TRBV5-1 and J usage is TRBJ1-4; TRBD1 agrees at 11 bases. CDR3 length: 16 residues. CDR1 and CDR2 from the germline V gene are SGHRS and YFSETQ. J lost 10 bases, V lost 0 bases, and 8 bases had no gene match. The CDR3 DNA follows: TGCGCCAGCAGCTTGGTTCTTACCGGGACAGGGGGAAAACTGTTTTTT. Translation: CASSLVLTGTGGKLFF.

The chain combines TRBV7-3 with TRBJ2-6, with D hard to call. Germline assignment: CDR1 SGHTA and CDR2 FQGTGA. Deletions cut 1 base from V and 1 base from J, with 11 bases between. The CDR3 loop spans 17 amino acids. CDR3 bases: TGTGCCAGCAGCTTAATGGCCCTTGGGTCTGGGGCCAACGTCCTGACTTTC. Its protein is CASSLMALGSGANVLTF. The variable domain in full, completed from reference TRBV7-3 and TRBJ2-6, reads GAGVSQTPSNKVTEKGKYVELRCDPISGHTALYWYRQSLGQGPEFLIYFQGTGAADDSGLPNDRFFAVRPEGSVSTLKIQRTERGDSAVYLCASSLMALGSGANVLTFGAGSRLTVL.

This chain connects TRBV19 to TRBJ1-5; no clear D. CDR3 length equals 14 residues. The V end was cut by 1 base, the J end by 4 bases, with 8 bases between. CDR1 is LNHDA and CDR2 is SQIVND in the germline V gene (reference sequence). The DNA for the CDR3 is TGTGCCAGTAGTATAGGGCCTGGGAATCAGCCCCAGCATTTT. Protein product: CASSIGPGNQPQHF.

The chain employs TRBV9 and TRBJ2-7, with D perhaps TRBD1 or TRBD2 (5 bases each). The length of the CDR3 is 14 residues. Germline-derived CDR1 and CDR2 are SGDLS and YYNGEE. V lost 4 bases and J 7 bases, leaving 18 bases between the germline ends. This chain's CDR3 is CASSPMMGDNEQYF. The CDR3 coding sequence is TGTGCCAGCAGCCCAATGATGGGGGATAATGAGCAGTACTTC.

This chain uses TRBV4-1 with TRBJ2-1, with D possibly being TRBD2 (6 bases). Trimming stripped 1 base from V and 6 bases from J, with 16 bases between. The germline CDR1 and CDR2 sequences are MGHRA and YSYEKL. CDR3 length equals 16 residues. Here the CDR3 reads CASSQGFSGLGNEQFF. CDR3 DNA: TGCGCCAGCAGCCAAGGTTTTAGCGGTCTTGGCAATGAGCAGTTCTTC.

The chain carries TRBV7-2 and TRBJ2-7; D is unresolved. Trimming removed 0 bases from V and 7 bases from J, with 13 bases in between. The CDR3 consists of 14 residues. Germline loops: CDR1 SGHTA, CDR2 FQGNSA. For the CDR3, the DNA is TGTGCCAGCAGCTTAGCCTACAGTGGGAATGAGCAGTACTTC. Residues: CASSLAYSGNEQYF.

This clonotype showed up just a few times. CDR3 residues: CASSPETGLNEKLFF. The DNA for the CDR3 is TGCGCCAGCAGCCCTGAGACAGGCCTTAATGAAAAACTGTTTTTT. The rearrangement joins TRBV5-1 to TRBJ1-4, with a weak D call TRBD1 (6 bases). CDR1 and CDR2 (germline): SGHRS, YFSETQ. V lost 4 bases to trimming and J lost 4 bases, with 14 bases between them. CDR3 length: 15 amino acids.

This clonotype was counted only a few times. V and J are TRBV4-3 and TRBJ2-3; TRBD2 matches at 8 bases. V was pared by 3 bases and J by 2 bases, with 13 bases of the junction left unmatched. The CDR3 has 18 amino acids. Germline loops: CDR1 LGHNA, CDR2 YSLEER. CDR3 region: CASSHLPVRGGNTDTQYF. The CDR3 DNA reads as TGCGCCAGCAGCCATCTCCCTGTCCGGGGGGGAAACACAGATACGCAGTATTTT.

The rearrangement links TRBV5-5 to TRBJ1-1; D call uncertain. CDR1 is SGHKS and CDR2 is YYEKEE in the germline V gene (reference sequence). The CDR3 length is 14 residues. The germline V and J ends were trimmed by 4 bases and 4 bases, with 14 bases remaining between them. CDR3: CASSLKWEGTEAFF. CDR3 nucleotides: TGTGCCAGCAGCCTCAAGTGGGAGGGCACTGAAGCTTTCTTT.

This chain connects TRBV15 to TRBJ1-3, with D unclear. The CDR3 has 13 amino acids. Trimming cost V 5 bases and J 0 bases, with 5 bases left between them. Germline V CDR1 and CDR2: LNHNV, YYDKDF (reference sequence). The CDR3 here is CATSWVSGNTIYF. In DNA form, the CDR3 reads TGTGCCACCAGCTGGGTCTCTGGAAACACCATATATTTT.

This clonotype was counted a few times. The J gene is TRBJ1-6, the V gene TRBV20-1, with a weak D call TRBD1 (6 bases). This CDR3 region has 15 residues. CDR1 and CDR2 (germline): DFQATT, SNEGSKA (reference sequence). V was shortened by 3 bases and J by 9 bases, with 18 bases between the two germline ends. The CDR3 spells CSARLPGGRGSPLHF. The CDR3 DNA sequence: TGCAGTGCTAGGCTCCCCGGGGGGCGCGGTTCACCCCTCCACTTT.

Worth noting for this clonotype: At one end, the junction sequence differs from germline, possibly due to a read error. The V gene is TRBV12-3 or TRBV12-4, the J gene TRBJ2-1; 11 nucleotides line up with TRBD2. This CDR3 comprises 19 residues. Here the CDR3 reads CANSPIHGTSGSSYNEQFF. The DNA of the CDR3 is TGTGCCAACAGTCCGATTCACGGGACTAGCGGCAGCTCCTACAATGAGCAGTTCTTC.

This clonotype was counted only a few times. The gene calls are TRBV10-3 and TRBJ2-7; D is unresolved. CDR1 and CDR2 from the germline V gene are ENHRY and SYGVKD. With 2 bases removed from V and 2 bases from J, the gap between germline ends came to 7 bases. The length of the CDR3 is 13 residues. The CDR3 region has the DNA TGTGCCATCAGTGAGGGCGCGACCTACGAGCAGTACTTC. It encodes CAISEGATYEQYF.

This clonotype showed up just a few times. The V and J genes are TRBV29-1 and TRBJ1-4; D gene uncertain. V was clipped by 7 bases and J by 4 bases, with 13 bases between them. The CDR3 has 13 residues. Germline V gives CDR1 SQVTM, CDR2 ANQGSEA. The chain's CDR3 is CSASRNYNEKLFF. Here the CDR3 DNA reads TGCAGCGCATCGAGGAACTATAATGAAAAACTGTTTTTT.

This clonotype showed up just a few times. The rearrangement links TRBV7-2 to TRBJ2-1; 9 bases fit TRBD2. This CDR3 is built from 17 residues. The germline gives CDR1 SGHTA, CDR2 FQGNSA. With V trimmed by 1 base and J by 4 bases, 8 bases remained unmatched. The CDR3 DNA reads TGTGCCAGCAGCTTAGGTGGACTAGCGAGGCTTTACAATGAGCAGTTCTTC. Its protein product is CASSLGGLARLYNEQFF.